Below are 22 T cell receptor beta chains sequenced from a single sample in a study of patients and donors after allogeneic stem cell transplantation (TCRdb year 2020). To prepare the library, RT-PCR was applied. Sequenced using a NextSeq 550. TCRdb handled the public reads itself, with Q25 trimming in fastp and clone calling in MiXCR, and kept productive beta chains. Every entry covers one CDR3 protein and lists the most common genes and DNA from its rows. Present in this sample are 160,000 or so distinct CDR3 sequences, roughly 24% of which were seen just once. Together, the top ten hold 26% of the sample. Sequenced: blood, either unsorted or a sorted T cell fraction (not recorded which). The receptors originated from a human donor who was either an allogeneic HSCT recipient or a stem cell or donor lymphocyte infusion donor (not recorded which). It is not recorded whose cells these are; they may come from a transplant donor.

V and J are TRBV20-1 and TRBJ2-1; tentative D call: TRBD2 (5 bases). The CDR3 runs to 14 residues. The germline V and J ends were trimmed by 6 bases and 2 bases, with 14 bases remaining between them. Germline V lookup: CDR1 DFQATT, CDR2 SNEGSKA (reference sequence). This CDR3 reads CSAFVGEPYNEQFF. In nucleotides, the CDR3 is TGCAGTGCATTTGTGGGAGAGCCCTACAATGAGCAGTTCTTC.

There are a few counts of this clonotype. V and J are TRBV7-2 and TRBJ2-3, with 10 positions matching TRBD2. The germline gives CDR1 SGHTA, CDR2 FQGNSA. V lost 5 bases to trimming and J lost 9 bases; unmatched junction nucleotides: 11. The CDR3 is 15 residues long. The chain's CDR3 is CASSRVSGGFDTQYF. CDR3 sequence (DNA): TGTGCCAGCAGCAGAGTTAGCGGGGGGTTTGACACGCAGTATTTT.

The J gene is TRBJ2-1, the V gene TRBV5-1; possibly TRBD1 or TRBD2 for D (5 bases each). The germline V gene has CDR1 SGHRS and CDR2 YFSETQ. The V gene lost 1 base and the J gene lost 10 bases, with 6 bases spanning the gap. The CDR3 sequence is 11 residues long. The CDR3 region has the DNA TGCGCCAGCAGCTTGTGGGACGAGCAGTTCTTC. Residues: CASSLWDEQFF.

This chain links TRBV7-9 with TRBJ2-1; 7 nucleotides line up with TRBD1. J was trimmed by 4 bases and V by 6 bases; bases with no gene match: 18. This CDR3 is 18 amino acids long. Germline loops: CDR1 SEHNR, CDR2 FQNEAQ (reference sequence). The CDR3 region is CASRGGRTGEVIYNEQFF. As DNA, the CDR3 is TGTGCCAGCAGAGGCGGCAGAACAGGGGAAGTTATATACAATGAGCAGTTCTTC.

The rearrangement uses TRBV6-1 and TRBJ1-2, with 7 bases matching TRBD1. V lost 7 bases, J lost 4 bases, and 9 bases stayed unmatched. This CDR3 has 14 residues. From germline, CDR1 is MNHNS and CDR2 SASEGT. The DNA for the CDR3 is TGTGCCAGCACTCCCTCAGGGGGGGCCTATGGCTACACCTTC. This gives the protein CASTPSGGAYGYTF.

The chain recombines TRBV19 with TRBJ1-4, with D possibly TRBD1 on 5 matching bases. The CDR3 consists of 13 residues. V lost 10 bases and J 8 bases, leaving 17 bases between the germline ends. The germline V gene has CDR1 LNHDA and CDR2 SQIVND (reference sequence). In DNA, the CDR3 is TGTGCCACCACCGGGGCCGCAGCAGAAAAACTGTTTTTT. It yields the protein CATTGAAAEKLFF.

This clonotype was recorded a few times. The chain combines TRBV29-1 with TRBJ2-1; D remains ambiguous. The CDR3 is made up of 12 amino acids. Looked up from germline, CDR1 is SQVTM and CDR2 is ANQGSEA. V lost 6 bases, J lost 1 base, and 7 bases lay in between. CDR3 DNA sequence: TGCAGCGTACAATCTTCCTACAATGAGCAGTTCTTC. This codes for CSVQSSYNEQFF.

The chain has TRBV6-1 and TRBJ2-3; 13 nucleotides agree with TRBD2. This CDR3 is 17 amino acids long. Germline loops: CDR1 MNHNS, CDR2 SASEGT. The junction had 2 bases not matched to a gene; V was cut back by 2 bases and J by 0 bases. The CDR3 coding sequence is TGTGCCAGCAGTGAACCGGGACTAGCGGGGAGCACAGATACGCAGTATTTT. Translation: CASSEPGLAGSTDTQYF.

The chain combines TRBV12-3 or TRBV12-4 with TRBJ2-7; 7 bases fit TRBD1. Losses at the gene ends were 3 bases for V and 3 bases for J; bases not matched to a gene: 5. The CDR3 runs to 14 residues. The CDR3 reads CASSFGTEDYEQYF. CDR3 nucleotide sequence: TGTGCCAGCAGTTTCGGGACAGAAGACTACGAGCAGTACTTC.

This chain links TRBV12-3 or TRBV12-4 with TRBJ1-1, with D possibly being TRBD1 (5 bases). The CDR3 contains 15 residues. The V end lost 4 bases, the J end lost 0 bases, and 12 bases lay between the germline ends. The CDR3 is CASSSTSGLNTEAFF. In nucleotides, the CDR3 is TGTGCCAGCAGTTCCACCTCAGGGTTGAACACTGAAGCTTTCTTT.

The chain combines TRBV24-1 with TRBJ1-2; TRBD1 matches 8 bases. Trimming removed 4 bases from V and 3 bases from J; junction bases left unmatched: 3. Germline V lookup: CDR1 KGHDR, CDR2 SFDVKD. The CDR3 contains 14 residues. The CDR3 sequence: CATSDAGQDYGYTF. Here the CDR3 DNA reads TGTGCCACCAGTGACGCGGGACAGGACTATGGCTACACCTTC.

The J gene is TRBJ1-1, the V gene TRBV7-2; no clear D gene. Trimming cost V 3 bases and J 4 bases, with 9 bases left between them. Germline V lookup: CDR1 SGHTA, CDR2 FQGNSA. The length of the CDR3 is 13 residues. CDR3 amino acids: CASSFGGGTEAFF. The CDR3 DNA reads TGTGCCAGCAGCTTTGGTGGCGGCACTGAAGCTTTCTTT.

The genes are TRBV7-8 and TRBJ1-6, with TRBD1 matching 9 bases. The CDR3 is 20 amino acids. With V trimmed by 1 base and J by 5 bases, 15 bases remained unmatched. The germline CDR1 and CDR2 sequences are SGHVS and FQNEAQ. This chain's CDR3 is CASSLVWTPSDRGDNSPLHF. CDR3 DNA: TGTGCCAGCAGCTTAGTTTGGACCCCCTCTGACAGGGGGGATAATTCACCCCTCCACTTT.

This clonotype has just a few counts. The CDR3 region is CASSATGVSNQPQHF. For the CDR3, the DNA is TGTGCCAGCAGTGCCACAGGGGTTAGCAATCAGCCCCAGCATTTT. This sequence joins TRBV25-1 and TRBJ1-5; 7 nucleotides match TRBD1. The length of the CDR3 is 15 residues. The germline V gene encodes CDR1 MGHDK and CDR2 SYGVNS. The V segment lost 4 bases and the J segment 0 bases; nucleotides outside the gene matches: 3. The full variable domain, completed using reference TRBV25-1 and TRBJ1-5, is EADIYQTPRYLVIGTGKKITLECSQTMGHDKMYWYQQDPGMELHLIHYSYGVNSTEKGDLSSESTVSRIRTEHFPLTLESARPSHTSQYLCASSATGVSNQPQHFGDGTRLSIL.

This clonotype was detected a few times. The chain employs TRBV9 and TRBJ1-1, with TRBD1 matching 9 bases. This CDR3 has 17 residues. Germline CDR1 reads SGDLS; CDR2 reads YYNGEE. Unmatched junction bases numbered 12, after V lost 3 bases and J lost 3 bases. CDR3 protein: CASSGPSRDRDDTEAFF. The CDR3 DNA reads as TGTGCCAGCAGCGGGCCCAGCCGGGACAGGGATGACACTGAAGCTTTCTTT.

In this sample, this clonotype turned up a few times. V is TRBV20-1 and J is TRBJ2-1; 12 bases line up with TRBD1. Losses at the gene ends were 3 bases for V and 9 bases for J; bases not matched to a gene: 3. The CDR3 runs 13 residues. Germline CDR1 and CDR2: DFQATT and SNEGSKA (reference sequence). CDR3 protein: CSARGQGAPEQFF. The CDR3, as DNA: TGCAGTGCTAGGGGACAGGGGGCCCCTGAGCAGTTCTTC.

This clonotype was picked up many times. This chain uses TRBV5-1 with TRBJ1-3; possibly TRBD1 for D (5 bases). Per germline, CDR1 SGHRS and CDR2 YFSETQ. The CDR3 is 18 residues long. V lost 4 bases and J lost 1, with 21 bases in between. This CDR3 reads CASSTGLDGDLSGNTIYF. As DNA, the CDR3 is TGCGCCAGCAGCACAGGACTCGACGGGGACCTTTCTGGAAACACCATATATTTT. The full variable domain, in which reference TRBV5-1 and TRBJ1-3 provide the parts outside the CDR3, is KAGVTQTPRYLIKTRGQQVTLSCSPISGHRSVSWYQQTPGQGLQFLFEYFSETQRNKGNFPGRFSGRQFSNSRSEMNVSTLELGDSALYLCASSTGLDGDLSGNTIYFGEGSWLTVV.

The CDR3 spells CSARDPRSNQPQHF. In nucleotides, the CDR3 is TGCAGTGCTAGAGATCCCCGTAGCAATCAGCCCCAGCATTTT. V is TRBV20-1 and J is TRBJ1-5; no definite D call. The V and J ends lost 0 bases and 0 bases respectively, with 6 bases between them. CDR3 length: 14 amino acids. CDR1 and CDR2 (germline): DFQATT, SNEGSKA (reference sequence).

The genes are TRBV12-3 or TRBV12-4 and TRBJ2-1; a weak D match, TRBD1 (5 bases). V lost 7 bases, J lost 7 bases, and 23 bases lay in between. The CDR3 consists of 16 residues. The CDR3 DNA reads TGTGCCAGCACCCGTGATGACGACAGTCCTAAAAATGAGCAGTTCTTC. This codes for CASTRDDDSPKNEQFF.

The chain joins TRBV20-1 to TRBJ2-1, with 9 bases lining up with TRBD1. Germline V CDR1 and CDR2: DFQATT, SNEGSKA (reference sequence). The CDR3 consists of 14 residues. The junction had 4 bases not matched to a gene; V was cut back by 5 bases and J by 2 bases. CDR3 nucleotides: TGCAGTGCTGACAGGACAGGGGCCTACAATGAGCAGTTCTTC. It translates to CSADRTGAYNEQFF.

The J gene is TRBJ2-1, the V gene TRBV9; D may be TRBD1 (6 bases). The germline gives CDR1 SGDLS, CDR2 YYNGEE. The CDR3 runs 15 residues. Trimming took 2 bases from V and 4 from J, leaving 13 bases between them. CDR3 sequence: CASSVADSVYNEQFF. DNA for the CDR3: TGTGCCAGCAGCGTCGCGGACAGCGTATACAATGAGCAGTTCTTC.

This clonotype was counted only a few times. The chain employs TRBV14 and TRBJ1-3, with D perhaps matching TRBD1 (5 bases). The CDR3 runs to 13 residues. Trimming removed 4 bases at V and 3 bases at J, with 7 bases between. Per the germline V gene, CDR1 is SGHDN and CDR2 is FVKESK. The CDR3 DNA sequence: TGTGCCAGCAGCCCGGGGGGTGGAAACACCATATATTTT. It specifies CASSPGGGNTIYF.